This is a list of T cell receptor beta chains from one sample in a study of blood T cells in healthy people across ages. Each CDR3 protein gets one entry after TCRdb re-called the 5' RACE reads with MiXCR. In the table there are some 920,000 distinct CDR3 sequences, just over 50% of which are singletons. The sequenced material came from blood. These receptor sequences come from a woman aged 55-69 years in good health. The CDR3 runs from the conserved cysteine through the conserved F or W. D genes are given only for firm matches. Only part of the rows carry a size: once, few, many, or a class if the clone is expanded.

D gene: NA
J gene: TRBJ1-1
clone size: once
V gene: TRBV18
CDR3 DNA: TGTGCCAGCTCACAATCCACAGGCCATAGCACTGAAGCTTTCTTT
CDR3 protein: CASSQSTGHSTEAFF

D gene: NA
J gene: TRBJ2-7
clone size: NA
V gene: TRBV19
CDR3 DNA: TGTGCCAGTAGTATAGGACACCTCTACGAGCAGTACTTC
CDR3 protein: CASSIGHLYEQYF

D gene: TRBD1
J gene: TRBJ2-1
clone size: NA
V gene: TRBV6-2/TRBV6-3
CDR3 DNA: TGTGCCAGCAGGAAAATCGGGACAGGGGGATACAATGAGCAGTTCTTC
CDR3 protein: CASRKIGTGGYNEQFF

D gene: NA
J gene: TRBJ2-7
clone size: NA
V gene: TRBV4-2
CDR3 DNA: TGTGCCAGCAGCCAAGATCCCCCAAGGGCCGAGGATTACGAGCAGTACTTC
CDR3 protein: CASSQDPPRAEDYEQYF

D gene: NA
J gene: TRBJ2-5
clone size: NA
V gene: TRBV12-3/TRBV12-4
CDR3 DNA: TGTGCCAGCAGTTTGGAGGGTGAAGAGACCCAGTACTTC
CDR3 protein: CASSLEGEETQYF

D gene: TRBD1
J gene: TRBJ1-5
clone size: few
V gene: TRBV10-3
CDR3 DNA: TGTGCCATCAGTAAAACAGGGGATCAGCCCCAGCATTTT
CDR3 protein: CAISKTGDQPQHF

D gene: NA
J gene: TRBJ1-2
clone size: NA
V gene: TRBV6-4
CDR3 DNA: TGTACCAGCAGTGACTCTGGTCAGGCCGCGGGCTACACCTTC
CDR3 protein: CTSSDSGQAAGYTF

D gene: TRBD2
J gene: TRBJ2-7
clone size: few
V gene: TRBV20-1
CDR3 DNA: TGCAGTGCTCGCCCACTAGCGGGAGGGCCTTACGAGCAGTACTTC
CDR3 protein: CSARPLAGGPYEQYF

D gene: TRBD1
J gene: TRBJ1-4
clone size: NA
V gene: TRBV4-3
CDR3 DNA: TGCGCCAGCAGCCAAGATCAGGGCAGGGGGGAAAAACTGTTTTTT
CDR3 protein: CASSQDQGRGEKLFF

D gene: NA
J gene: TRBJ2-3
clone size: NA
V gene: TRBV7-2
CDR3 DNA: TGTGCCGGCAGCGCGAGAGTTAGCACAGATGCGCAGTATTTT
CDR3 protein: CAGSARVSTDAQYF

D gene: TRBD1
J gene: TRBJ2-7
clone size: NA
V gene: TRBV3-1
CDR3 DNA: TGTGCCAGCAGCCGTTGGACAGGGAGCTACGAGCAGTACTTC
CDR3 protein: CASSRWTGSYEQYF

D gene: TRBD2
J gene: TRBJ2-3
clone size: NA
V gene: TRBV3-1
CDR3 DNA: TGTGCCAGCAGCCACCTAGCGGGAGGTGGAAGGACAGATACGCAGTATTTT
CDR3 protein: CASSHLAGGGRTDTQYF

D gene: NA
J gene: TRBJ2-5
clone size: NA
V gene: TRBV7-9
CDR3 DNA: TGTGCCAGCAGCCGTTCATTTGGAGAGACCCAGTACTTC
CDR3 protein: CASSRSFGETQYF

D gene: NA
J gene: TRBJ2-4
clone size: NA
V gene: TRBV6-6
CDR3 DNA: TGTGCCACCTCGGAGGGGGCCAAAAACATTCAGTACTTC
CDR3 protein: CATSEGAKNIQYF

D gene: TRBD2
J gene: TRBJ2-7
clone size: NA
V gene: TRBV20-1
CDR3 DNA: TGCAGTGCAAACGAGGGCCTAGCGGGAGGGCTGCGGGCCTACGAGCAGTACTTC
CDR3 protein: CSANEGLAGGLRAYEQYF

D gene: NA
J gene: TRBJ2-5
clone size: NA
V gene: TRBV11-2
CDR3 DNA: TGTGCCAGCAGCTTAGGGTCTGGCTTTAGTCGGGAGACCCAGTACTTC
CDR3 protein: CASSLGSGFSRETQYF